Listed below are T cell receptor beta chains from one sample, sequenced in a study of blood T cell repertoires in COVID-19. Only in-frame clones appear in the TCRdb table, and some are missing; sequencing was by immunoSEQ multiplex PCR. The sample includes 280,000 or so clones, about 85% of them seen just once. Sequenced material: peripheral blood. Receptor source: a human donor in a cohort sampled during active COVID-19. Both conserved end residues are part of each CDR3. The order of the fields is D gene, V gene, J gene, clone size, CDR3 DNA, CDR3 protein. A D gene is named only where the DNA matches it firmly. A row's size may be missing; if present it is once, few, many or a size class.

>.|TRBV12-3/TRBV12-4|TRBJ1-5|.
TGTGCCAGCAACCTAGATAGCAATCAGCCCCAGCATTTT
CASNLDSNQPQHF
>TRBD1|TRBV7-9|TRBJ1-2|once
TGTGCCAGCACCGAGGGACAGGGGGCATGGGGCTACACCTTC
CASTEGQGAWGYTF
>TRBD1|TRBV19|TRBJ2-2|.
TGTGCCAGTAGTACCCAGGGGGCGCGGACCGGGGAGCTGTTTTTT
CASSTQGARTGELFF
>TRBD1|TRBV3-1/TRBV3-2|TRBJ1-4|.
TGTGCCAGCAGCCAAAGTTCCCCCGGGACAGCAACTAATGAAAAACTGTTTTTT
CASSQSSPGTATNEKLFF
>.|TRBV27|TRBJ2-7|.
TGTGCCAGCAGTTACCGACACGGTATGGTTTACGAGCAGTACTTC
CASSYRHGMVYEQYF
>.|TRBV25-1|TRBJ1-4|.
TGTGCCAGCAGTGAATATATAGGGGCAACTAATGAAAAACTGTTTTTT
CASSEYIGATNEKLFF
>TRBD2|TRBV28|TRBJ2-5|.
TGTGCCAGCCGGGACTATACCCAAGAGACCCAGTACTTC
CASRDYTQETQYF
>.|TRBV27|TRBJ1-1|.
TGTGCCAGCAGTTTTACTAGGGAACAGCTGAACACTGAAGCTTTCTTT
CASSFTREQLNTEAFF
>.|TRBV5-4|TRBJ2-5|.
TGTGCCAACTGGATTAGGCGGGAAGAGACCCAGTACTTC
CANWIRREETQYF
>.|TRBV6-6|TRBJ1-2|.
TGTGCCAGCAGTTACCCACAGGGCATCGGTGGCTACACCTTC
CASSYPQGIGGYTF
>TRBD1|TRBV7-6|TRBJ2-7|once
TGTGCCAGCAGCTCCTACCGGGACAGGGGGCACCACGAGCAGTACTTC
CASSSYRDRGHHEQYF
>TRBD1|TRBV7-2|TRBJ1-6|.
TGTGCCAGCCGACAGGGAACCTATAATTCACCCCTCCACTTT
CASRQGTYNSPLHF